This TCR beta chain was observed in a study of blood T cell repertoires in COVID-19 (dated by TCRdb to the early 2020s). Turning to the overall study: Samples from collaborators originated in the United States, Italy and Spain and spanned both the acute and convalescent phases of COVID-19. The prospective study material was composed of cDNA or gDNA derived from T cells, B-cell-depleted T cells, or PBMCs. Subjects who had been exposed to COVID-19, were actively infected with it, or had recovered from it provided the deeply sampled blood TCRbeta repertoires that made up the dataset. The repertoires were made available in a free public database intended to serve as a resource for research on the immune response to SARS-CoV-2. Samples were obtained from the ongoing ImmuneRACE study (first 160 participants) and from 1,254 subjects provided by 6 global collaborators. A de-identified subject ID, COVID-19 status, age in years and sex were almost always included in the sample metadata. Where available, HLA class I and class II types were taken from metadata supplied by the sample provider and were not determined by assay-based typing.

TCRbeta CDR3 regions were amplified from genomic DNA using the immunoSEQ Assay, a bias-controlled multiplex PCR. In the original analysis: The number of nucleated cells in each sample was estimated by amplification of reference gene primers within the assay. To quantify the absolute abundance of each unique TCRbeta CDR3 rearrangement, sequence reads were collapsed and filtered. For each sample, productive Simpson clonality was calculated as the square root of Simpson's diversity index over productive rearrangements. TCRdb limited this immuneACCESS table to in-frame rearrangements with V and J called. A share of clones is missing; checked studies link under half to unresolved V genes, and the rest is unexplained. V and J calls and clone size are copied from that table; D and trimming were computed from the DNA. This sample gives 100,000 to 150,000 clones in total; over 85% of them show up just once. 4% to 5% of the sample belongs to the ten largest clones.

V is reduced by 1 base and J by 3 bases, leaving a spacing of 10 bases between them. The CDR3 runs 14 residues from the cysteine to the phenylalanine. Just the 42-base CDR3 DNA is kept, in frame starting at base 1. The CDR1 and CDR2 encoded by the germline V gene are SGHNT and YENEEA. One collaborating source in Seattle enrolled patients while the patients were actively infected and followed the patients over time throughout the course of disease. Collaborating institutions collected whole blood in K2EDTA tubes following their own protocols. For TCRbeta analysis, collaborator samples were shipped as frozen whole blood, as isolated PBMCs, or as DNA extracted from either sample type. A single count supports this clone. The antigen this receptor binds is unknown. No per-base quality is available; no much larger clone lies one base away. Study-wide findings and limitations: The quantity of clinical and demographic metadata differed by source and by participant and was supplied without curation.

The rearrangement combines TRBV11-3 with TRBJ2-7; the D gene is perhaps TRBD1, on 5 matching bases. The material sequenced was peripheral blood. This receptor was taken from a man aged 55 to 70 with COVID-19, enrolled during active disease. The nucleotide sequence is TGTGCCAGCAGCTTAGGGCCAGGGAACTACGAGCAGTACTTC. Translated, this is CASSLGPGNYEQYF.